Listed below are T cell receptor beta chains from one sample, sequenced in a study of Graves' ophthalmopathy and Graves' hyperthyroidism. TCRdb reanalysed the multiplex PCR reads using MiXCR and keeps one entry per CDR3 protein. The profile shows over a million distinct CDR3 sequences, about 40% of them singletons. The sequencing sample was made of peripheral blood or thyroid tissue (not recorded which). All receptors derive from an adult man with Graves' hyperthyroidism. CDR3s include the opening cysteine and the closing phenylalanine or tryptophan. The D gene is left open where the match is weak. A row's size may be missing; if present it is once, few, many or a size class.

j_call d_call v_call clone_size cdr3_aa cdr3_nt
TRBJ1-2 - TRBV12-3/TRBV12-4 - CASWGPGDGYTF TGTGCCAGCTGGGGCCCTGGGGATGGCTACACCTTC
TRBJ2-7 TRBD1 TRBV12-3/TRBV12-4 few CASSSLADRGLHEQYF TGTGCCAGCAGTTCCCTGGCGGACAGGGGCTTGCACGAGCAGTACTTC
TRBJ2-7 TRBD2 TRBV9 - CASSARLAGVAEQYF TGTGCCAGCAGCGCCCGACTAGCGGGAGTGGCCGAGCAGTACTTC
TRBJ1-1 - TRBV12-3/TRBV12-4 many CASSLSLSYGTEAFF TGTGCCAGCAGTTTGTCCCTATCCTACGGCACTGAAGCTTTCTTT
TRBJ1-2 - TRBV7-8 many CASSLAFGEDYGYTF TGTGCCAGCAGCTTAGCCTTTGGGGAGGACTATGGCTACACCTTC
TRBJ1-6 - TRBV7-9 many CASSLSGSPLHF TGTGCCAGCAGCCTGTCGGGATCACCCCTCCACTTT
TRBJ2-7 - TRBV29-1 - CSVTAGPKWYF TGCAGCGTTACGGCTGGACCAAAATGGTACTTC
TRBJ1-4 - TRBV2 many CASTLEVPMNEKLFF TGTGCCAGCACCCTGGAGGTACCGATGAATGAAAAACTGTTTTTT
TRBJ2-2 TRBD2 TRBV20-1 - CSASRTSGRTRAGELFF TGCAGTGCTTCCAGGACTAGCGGGAGGACCAGGGCCGGGGAGCTGTTTTTT
TRBJ2-2 TRBD1 TRBV7-2 many CASSIGGFTGELFF TGTGCCAGCAGCATAGGGGGCTTCACCGGGGAGCTGTTTTTT
TRBJ1-2 TRBD1 TRBV6-6 - CASSYSWTGDGYTF TGTGCCAGCAGTTACTCTTGGACAGGGGATGGCTACACCTTC
TRBJ2-7 TRBD2 TRBV7-2 few CASSFGGAGSSYEQYF TGTGCCAGCAGCTTTGGGGGAGCGGGGTCCTCCTACGAGCAGTACTTC
TRBJ2-2 - TRBV20-1 few CSARDSYSTGELFF TGCAGTGCTAGAGATTCCTACAGCACCGGGGAGCTGTTTTTT
TRBJ2-7 - TRBV15 few CATSRARGNYEQYF TGTGCCACCAGCAGAGCTCGCGGCAACTACGAGCAGTACTTC
TRBJ1-1 - TRBV19 many CASSILRNTEAFF TGTGCCAGTAGTATTCTACGAAACACTGAAGCTTTCTTT
TRBJ1-5 TRBD1 TRBV11-2 - CASSLAGTGGPVHF TGTGCCAGCAGCTTAGCGGGGACAGGGGGCCCCGTTCATTTT
TRBJ2-7 TRBD1 TRBV2 many CASRGQVFSYEQYF TGTGCCAGCAGGGGACAGGTCTTTAGCTACGAGCAGTACTTC
TRBJ2-6 - TRBV7-6 few CASSLQRGVPTGGANVLTF TGTGCCAGCAGCTTACAAAGGGGGGTCCCGACAGGAGGGGCCAACGTCCTGACTTTC
TRBJ2-6 - TRBV7-9 - CASSLLPLGPNSGANVLAF TGCGCCAGCAGCCTCCTCCCTCTAGGACCGAACTCTGGGGCCAACGTCCTGGCTTTC
TRBJ1-6 TRBD1 TRBV7-2 - CASTPRPGTGRSPLHF TGTGCCAGCACCCCACGACCCGGGACAGGGAGGTCACCCCTCCACTTT
TRBJ1-1 - TRBV29-1 many CSGGGWTEAFF TGCAGCGGGGGAGGGTGGACTGAAGCTTTCTTT
TRBJ2-6 - TRBV4-3 - CASSSRVLSGANVLTF TGCGCCAGCAGCTCCCGGGTTCTCTCTGGGGCCAACGTCCTGACTTTC
TRBJ1-2 - TRBV30 few CACAGTIGSGYTF TGTGCCTGCGCGGGTACAATTGGTTCAGGCTACACCTTC
TRBJ2-5 - TRBV7-6 - CASSLRMGERQETQYF TGTGCCAGCAGCTTACGAATGGGCGAGCGCCAAGAGACCCAGTACTTC
TRBJ1-1 - TRBV5-1 - CASSLGGYRQHTEAFF TGCGCCAGCAGCTTGGGAGGTTACAGACAACACACTGAAGCTTTCTTT
TRBJ2-5 - TRBV12-3/TRBV12-4 few CASSSLPGGPSPETQYF TGTGCCAGCAGTTCCCTCCCCGGGGGGCCCAGTCCGGAGACCCAGTACTTC